This is a list of T cell receptor beta chains from one sample in a study of cytomegalovirus exposure and HLA in healthy donors. Repertoires were generated with immunoSEQ multiplex PCR, while TCRdb's copy carries only in-frame clones and drops some. This table has approximately 140,000 clones, roughly 77% appearing once. Sequences were obtained from PBMCs. Receptor source: a human donor in good health. Both conserved end residues are part of each CDR3. Each record gives: V gene, clone size, J gene, D gene, CDR3 protein, CDR3 DNA. The D gene is left open where the match is weak. The size field is filled for only some rows; it gives once, few, many or a size class.

>TRBV28|-|TRBJ2-4|-
CASSLTLALTQYF
TGTGCCAGCAGTTTAACGTTAGCGCTGACTCAGTACTTC
>TRBV28|-|TRBJ2-7|-
CASSPYNGRGPAYEQYF
TGTGCCAGCAGTCCCTATAACGGGAGGGGGCCGGCCTACGAGCAGTACTTC
>TRBV18|-|TRBJ2-3|-
CASSPLGRTGGGHPDTQYF
TGTGCCAGCTCACCACTGGGTCGGACGGGCGGAGGCCATCCAGATACGCAGTATTTT
>TRBV7-9|-|TRBJ2-1|TRBD1
CASSTLPGQQHNEQFF
TGTGCCAGCAGTACTTTACCGGGACAGCAACACAATGAGCAGTTCTTC
>TRBV27|once|TRBJ2-7|-
CASSLFDRGEQYF
TGTGCCAGCAGTTTATTTGACCGGGGGGAGCAGTACTTC
>TRBV6-6|once|TRBJ1-5|-
CASSDRLNQPQHF
TGTGCCAGCAGTGACAGGCTGAATCAGCCCCAGCATTTT
>TRBV2|-|TRBJ1-2|-
CASRGSGDGYTF
TGTGCCAGCAGGGGGTCAGGGGATGGCTACACCTTC
>TRBV5-1|-|TRBJ2-3|-
CASSSAADTQYF
TGCGCCAGCAGCTCAGCGGCAGATACGCAGTATTTT
>TRBV7-9|-|TRBJ2-3|TRBD2
CSSSSGGDTQYF
TGTTCCAGCAGCTCGGGAGGAGATACGCAGTATTTT
>TRBV5-3|-|TRBJ2-4|TRBD2
CARSPLAGAPRVKNIQYF
TGTGCCAGAAGCCCCCTAGCGGGGGCCCCGAGGGTCAAAAACATTCAGTACTTC
>TRBV6-5|-|TRBJ2-1|TRBD2
CASSLVAGGQNEQFF
TGTGCCAGCAGCCTGGTAGCGGGAGGGCAGAATGAGCAGTTCTTC
>TRBV6-5|-|TRBJ2-7|TRBD1
CASSSGQSSYEQYF
TGTGCCAGCAGTTCGGGACAGAGCTCCTACGAGCAGTACTTC
>TRBV7-9|once|TRBJ2-7|TRBD2
CASSTAGDFSYEQYF
TGTGCCAGCAGTACGGCGGGAGACTTCTCCTACGAGCAGTACTTC
>TRBV4-3|-|TRBJ2-1|-
CASSQGVAENNEQFF
TGCGCCAGCAGCCAGGGGGTAGCGGAGAACAATGAGCAGTTCTTC
>TRBV27|-|TRBJ2-7|TRBD1
CASSHGQGGEQYF
TGTGCCAGCAGTCATGGACAGGGGGGGGAGCAGTACTTC
>TRBV19|-|TRBJ1-1|-
CASRDTADTEAFF
TGTGCCAGTAGGGACACAGCAGACACTGAAGCTTTCTTT
>TRBV19|-|TRBJ1-1|-
CASSMFGANTEAFF
TGTGCCAGTAGTATGTTTGGGGCGAACACTGAAGCTTTCTTT
>TRBV2|-|TRBJ1-5|-
CASSESWGVQPQHF
TGTGCCAGCAGTGAATCCTGGGGCGTACAGCCCCAGCATTTT
>TRBV28|-|TRBJ2-7|-
CASSSGQLYEQYF
TGTGCCAGCAGTTCCGGACAGTTATACGAGCAGTACTTC
>TRBV5-1|-|TRBJ2-5|-
CASSLSSETQYF
TGCGCCAGCAGCTTGAGTAGCGAGACCCAGTACTTC
>TRBV28|-|TRBJ2-5|TRBD2
CASKGSGSIETQYF
TGTGCCAGCAAAGGTAGCGGGAGTATCGAGACCCAGTACTTC
>TRBV28|-|TRBJ1-5|-
CASSKGNQPQHF
TGTGCCAGCAGTAAGGGGAATCAGCCCCAGCATTTT
>TRBV6-6|once|TRBJ2-7|TRBD2
CASRGGSMYEQYF
TGTGCCAGCAGGGGCGGGAGCATGTACGAGCAGTACTTC
>TRBV6-1|-|TRBJ2-1|TRBD2
CASSEESGGGYNEQFF
TGTGCCAGCAGTGAAGAGAGCGGGGGGGGATACAATGAGCAGTTCTTC
>TRBV7-2|-|TRBJ2-3|-
CASTSGTSTDTQYF
TGTGCCAGCACTTCCGGGACAAGCACAGATACGCAGTATTTT
>TRBV6-5|-|TRBJ1-2|-
CASSARNYGYTF
TGTGCCAGCAGTGCGCGGAACTATGGCTACACCTTC
>TRBV12-5|-|TRBJ2-1|-
CASGLTQPSGQFF
TGTGCTAGTGGTTTAACACAGCCCTCCGGGCAGTTCTTC
>TRBV27|-|TRBJ2-3|-
CASDSGYGTDTQYF
TGTGCCAGCGATAGCGGATATGGCACAGATACGCAGTATTTT
>TRBV2|-|TRBJ2-5|TRBD2
CASSDLAGGGETQYF
TGTGCCAGCAGTGATCTAGCGGGAGGCGGGGAGACCCAGTACTTC
>TRBV6-5|-|TRBJ2-7|-
CASSNPTGYEQYF
TGTGCCAGCAGTAATCCGACTGGCTACGAGCAGTACTTC
>TRBV9|once|TRBJ2-6|-
CASSGGNSGANVLTF
TGTGCCAGCAGTGGAGGGAACTCTGGGGCCAACGTCCTGACTTTC
>TRBV15|-|TRBJ1-1|-
CATWSRLGNTEAFF
TGTGCCACCTGGTCTCGACTCGGGAACACTGAAGCTTTCTTT
>TRBV30|few|TRBJ1-2|-
CAWSVTQGGLGYTF
TGTGCCTGGAGCGTGACCCAGGGAGGTCTTGGCTACACCTTC
>TRBV7-2|-|TRBJ2-5|-
CASSLSSAETQYF
TGTGCCAGCAGCTTAAGTAGCGCGGAGACCCAGTACTTC
>TRBV11-2|-|TRBJ1-6|-
CASSLDHREYSPLHF
TGTGCCAGCAGCTTAGACCACAGGGAGTATTCACCCCTCCACTTT
>TRBV6-5|-|TRBJ2-7|TRBD2
CASSRGLPSYEQYF
TGTGCCAGCAGCCGGGGACTACCCTCCTACGAGCAGTACTTC
>TRBV19|-|TRBJ1-2|-
CASSTRRKRANYGYTF
TGTGCCAGTAGTACGAGACGGAAGCGAGCTAACTATGGCTACACCTTC
>TRBV28|-|TRBJ2-7|TRBD2
CASSPGTSGRAKGYF
TGTGCCAGCAGTCCCGGGACTAGCGGGAGGGCCAAGGGGTACTTC
>TRBV11-2|-|TRBJ2-1|-
CASSSQGSSYNEQFF
TGTGCCAGCAGCTCTCAGGGAAGCTCCTACAATGAGCAGTTCTTC
>TRBV5-5|-|TRBJ2-3|TRBD2
CASSLVLAGTDTQYF
TGTGCCAGCAGCTTGGTACTAGCGGGCACAGATACGCAGTATTTT
>TRBV29-1|-|TRBJ2-7|TRBD1
CSGGTGHYEQYF
TGCAGCGGCGGGACAGGGCACTACGAGCAGTACTTC
>TRBV7-9|-|TRBJ1-1|-
CASSLAGVNTEAFF
TGTGCCAGCAGCTTAGCAGGGGTTAACACTGAAGCTTTCTTT
>TRBV5-1|few|TRBJ1-2|-
CASSLGQVNYGYTF
TGCGCCAGCAGCTTGGGACAGGTGAACTATGGCTACACCTTC
>TRBV19|-|TRBJ2-1|TRBD2
CASSTGLAGGSEQFF
TGTGCCAGTAGTACGGGACTAGCGGGGGGTAGTGAGCAGTTCTTC
>TRBV7-9|-|TRBJ1-2|-
CASSLEGIQQTF
TGTGCCAGCAGCTTAGAAGGCATCCAACAGACCTTC
>TRBV6-5|-|TRBJ2-5|TRBD2
CASSYVAGGAQYF
TGTGCCAGCAGTTACGTTGCGGGGGGGGCCCAGTACTTC